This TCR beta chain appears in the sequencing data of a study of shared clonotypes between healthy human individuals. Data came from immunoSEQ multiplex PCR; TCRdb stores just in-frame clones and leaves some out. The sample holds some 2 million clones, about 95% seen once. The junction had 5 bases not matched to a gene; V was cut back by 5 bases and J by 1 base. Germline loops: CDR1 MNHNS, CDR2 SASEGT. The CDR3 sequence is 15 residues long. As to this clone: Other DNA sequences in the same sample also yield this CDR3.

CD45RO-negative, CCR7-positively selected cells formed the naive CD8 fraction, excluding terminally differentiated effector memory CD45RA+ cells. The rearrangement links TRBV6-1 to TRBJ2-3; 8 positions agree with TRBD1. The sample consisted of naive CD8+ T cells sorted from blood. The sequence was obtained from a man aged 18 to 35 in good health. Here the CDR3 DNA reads TGTGCCAGCAGTCCCGGGACAGGAGGCACAGATACGCAGTATTTT. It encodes CASSPGTGGTDTQYF.